The 5 T cell receptor beta chains below all came from one sample that was sequenced in a study of T cell repertoires in cytomegalovirus infection. MiXCR, run by TCRdb on the reads, gives a single entry per CDR3 protein. The sample has 200,000 or so distinct CDR3 sequences, around 40% seen once. The antigens for these receptors are not known. The specimen comprised CD8+ T cells from cultured PBMCs, sampled from culture after CMV antigen stimulation. These TCRs come from a human donor in good health (CMV status not recorded). Some clones in this sample may be carry-over from other donors' samples.

In this sample, this clonotype turned up a few times. The rearrangement links TRBV6-1 to TRBJ1-6; tentatively, D is TRBD1 (5 bases). CDR1 MNHNS and CDR2 SASEGT come from the germline V gene. V was trimmed by 6 bases and J by 7 bases, leaving 16 bases between them. This CDR3 is built from 15 residues. The CDR3 bases are TGTGCCAGCAGACTTTCCGGGACGGCGAATTCACCCCTCCACTTT. It translates to CASRLSGTANSPLHF.

V is TRBV7-9 and J is TRBJ2-7; the D gene is possibly TRBD1 (5 bases). The ends were cut back, 5 bases at V and 3 bases at J, with 14 bases in the middle. The V gene's germline CDR1 is SEHNR and CDR2 FQNEAQ (reference sequence). CDR3 length: 14 residues. CDR3 sequence: CASSVGDSYYEQYF. The DNA for the CDR3 is TGTGCCAGCAGCGTAGGTGACAGTTACTACGAGCAGTACTTC. Using reference TRBV7-9 and TRBJ2-7 for the parts outside the CDR3, the full variable domain is DTGVSQNPRHKITKRGQNVTFRCDPISEHNRLYWYRQTLGQGPEFLTYFQNEAQLEKSRLLSDRFSAERPKGSFSTLEIQRTEQGDSAMYLCASSVGDSYYEQYFGPGTRLTVT.

The rearrangement joins TRBV7-9 to TRBJ2-5; the D gene is possibly TRBD2 (6 bases). The ends were cut back, 5 bases at V and 5 bases at J, with 15 bases in the middle. This CDR3 spans 14 amino acids. Germline-derived CDR1 and CDR2 are SEHNR and FQNEAQ (reference sequence). CDR3 DNA: TGTGCCAGCAGCCCCTCGGAGGGGATCGAGACCCAGTACTTC. The encoded protein is CASSPSEGIETQYF.

V and J are TRBV28 and TRBJ2-7; 9 nucleotides match TRBD1. There are 23 residues in the CDR3. Trimming at V came to 2 bases and at J to 3 bases, leaving 29 bases not matched to a gene. Germline CDR1 reads MDHEN; CDR2 reads SYDVKM. This chain's CDR3 is CASSLEGTGRGGPNIRVRYEQYF. CDR3 DNA sequence: TGTGCCAGCAGTTTAGAGGGGACAGGGCGAGGTGGGCCGAATATACGGGTACGCTACGAGCAGTACTTC.

This clonotype has a handful of counts. Sequence at one end of the junction differs from germline and may be a read error. This chain joins TRBV7-7 and TRBJ2-2, with 11 nucleotides matching TRBD2. The CDR3 contains 18 residues. Germline V gene sequence: CDR1 SSHAT, CDR2 FNYEAQ (reference sequence). CDR3 residues: CASSRGTSGSANTGELFF. Here the CDR3 DNA reads TGTGCTAGCAGCCGCGGGACTAGCGGATCTGCGAACACCGGGGAGCTGTTTTTT.